This entry is about one TCR beta chain. Time point: peripheral blood 6 weeks after treatment start. The V segment lost 4 bases and the J segment 0 bases; nucleotides outside the gene matches: 13. Germline assignment: CDR1 SGHRS and CDR2 YFSETQ. The CDR3 contains 17 residues. Sequencing used immunoSEQ multiplex PCR; TCRdb keeps in-frame clones, though not all of them. Seen here are approximately 120,000 clones, more than 75% observed once, and the top ten hold 2% to 3%. The data were obtained in a study of PD-L1 blockade in urothelial cancer. Across the study: Patients commenced intravenous atezolizumab, 1,200 mg every 3 weeks, around 2014.

The clonotype comes from a man aged 50 or older with urothelial cancer. The sample was PBMCs, taken around atezolizumab (anti-PD-L1) treatment. This chain connects TRBV5-1 to TRBJ2-7, with 7 positions matching TRBD1. This chain's CDR3 is CASSARARAGGSYEQYF. The DNA of the CDR3 is TGCGCCAGCAGCGCGAGGGCTCGGGCAGGGGGCTCCTACGAGCAGTACTTC.